This TCR beta chain was documented in a study of T cell responses to AZD1222 COVID-19 vaccine. Worth noting for this clone: Its antigen is not known.

V was clipped by 0 bases and J by 4 bases, with 12 bases between them. This CDR3 region has 15 residues. The V gene's germline CDR1 is ENHRY and CDR2 SYGVKD. Study-level results: The donors showed a predominance of white British ancestry and of females, with possible underestimation of clonal diversity. Spike-specific TCR breadth and depth grew following two AZD1222 doses.

Measured with immunoSEQ multiplex PCR; TCRdb has only the in-frame clones, and not every one. The table lists 200,000 to 250,000 clones, 90% to 95% of them singletons. This chain joins TRBV10-3 and TRBJ1-1, with D unresolved. Specimen: peripheral blood, collected 28 days after the second dose of the MenACWY control vaccine. This sequence was found in an adult who received the MenACWY meningococcal vaccine as a control. CDR3 residues: CAISESRDRSTEAFF. CDR3 DNA sequence: TGTGCCATCAGTGAGTCGAGGGATCGGAGCACTGAAGCTTTCTTT.